This T cell receptor (beta chain) originates from a study of blood T cell repertoires in COVID-19 (dated by TCRdb to 2020 to 2021). The study in broad terms: Samples covering the acute and convalescent phases of COVID-19 were provided by collaborators in the United States, Italy and Spain. A de-identified subject ID, COVID-19 status, age in years and sex were almost always included in the sample metadata. The prospective study material was composed of cDNA or gDNA derived from T cells, B-cell-depleted T cells, or PBMCs. The samples were drawn from two sources: the first 160 participants of the ongoing ImmuneRACE study, and 1,000 to 1,500 subjects contributed by 6 global collaborators. HLA class I and class II types, where available, came from metadata supplied by the sample provider rather than from assay-based typing. The repertoires were released in a freely available public database meant as a resource for research on the immune response to SARS-CoV-2. Deeply sampled blood TCRbeta repertoires from subjects exposed to, actively infected with, or recovered from COVID-19 were included in the dataset. General conclusions and limits of the study: How much clinical and demographic metadata was included differed by source and by participant, and the metadata was provided uncurated.

To note about this clone: What antigen it recognizes has not been identified. The sample holds no much larger clone one base away, and base qualities are not on file.

The collaborating institutions used their own protocols to collect whole blood in K2EDTA tubes. For TCRbeta analysis, collaborator samples were shipped as frozen whole blood, as isolated PBMCs, or as DNA extracted from either sample type. TCRbeta CDR3 regions were amplified from genomic DNA by means of the immunoSEQ Assay, a bias-controlled multiplex PCR. As for the authors' bioinformatics: The number of nucleated cells in each sample was estimated from the amplification of reference gene primers within the assay. To quantify the absolute abundance of each unique TCRbeta CDR3 rearrangement, sequence reads were collapsed and filtered. For each sample, productive Simpson clonality was calculated as the square root of Simpson's diversity index across productive rearrangements. This is the immuneACCESS table as TCRdb keeps it, with only in-frame sequences that have V and J called. A part of the clones is gone; compared with another copy, unresolved V genes explain less than half, and the rest is unexplained. For V, J and clone size, that table is used; D and trimming come from the DNA. The sample includes about 200,000 clones, with about 86% observed a single time. The ten largest clones capture about 0.72% of the sample.

Specimen: peripheral blood. The sequence was collected from a woman between 70 and 85 years old with acute or convalescent COVID-19.

The CDR3 region reads CASTPGSGWGESNQPQHF. The nucleotides read TGTGCCAGTACACCGGGGTCCGGGTGGGGTGAAAGCAATCAGCCCCAGCATTTT. Rearrangement joined TRBV19 to TRBJ1-5; there is no confident call for the D gene. Spanning cysteine to phenylalanine, the CDR3 consists of 18 amino acids. Of the read, only the CDR3 DNA is kept; its 54 bases are in frame from base 1. V and J are truncated by 7 bases and 1 base respectively, leaving an intervening sequence of 23 bases. CDR1 and CDR2, per the germline V gene (reference sequence), are LNHDA and SQIVND. The CDR3 plus the reference TRBV19 and TRBJ1-5 genes for the other parts give the full variable domain: DGGITQSPKYLFRKEGQNVTLSCEQNLNHDAMYWYRQDPGQGLRLIYYSQIVNDFQKGDIAEGYSVSREKKESFPLTVTSAQKNPTAFYLCASTPGSGWGESNQPQHFGDGTRLSIL.